This passage covers 25 T cell receptor beta chains from one sample sequenced in a study of CD8 T cells in ankylosing spondylitis. TCRdb re-called the 5' RACE reads through MiXCR, storing one row per CDR3 protein. The sample records approximately 150,000 distinct CDR3 sequences, 25% to 35% being singletons. The sample taken for sequencing was synovial fluid, either unsorted or a sorted T cell fraction (not recorded which). The receptors originated from a male donor with ankylosing spondylitis.

The chain employs TRBV2 and TRBJ2-3; TRBD2 matches at 9 bases. CDR1 and CDR2 (germline): SNHLY, FYNNEI. After removal of 4 bases from V and 5 bases from J, the junction contained 16 bases not matched to a gene. The CDR3 length is 18 residues. In DNA, the CDR3 is TGTGCCAGCAGTGCTGGCAGGTTGGTAGCGGGAGCGGTAGATACGCAGTATTTT. Residues: CASSAGRLVAGAVDTQYF.

This clonotype was seen many times. The CDR3 DNA is TGTGCCAGCAGCTTTCCCACAGGGGGCTCCTACAATGAGCAGTTCTTC. As protein: CASSFPTGGSYNEQFF. The chain carries TRBV7-8 and TRBJ2-1, with 8 bases identical to TRBD1. V shed 3 bases, J shed 0 bases, and the junction held 4 bases outside the gene matches. CDR1 is SGHVS, CDR2 FQNEAQ, per germline. The CDR3 contains 16 residues.

The chain is built from TRBV20-1 and TRBJ2-1, with TRBD1 matching 7 bases. The V gene end was trimmed by 3 bases and the J gene end by 14 bases; junction bases not matched to a gene: 7. This CDR3 is 11 amino acids long. CDR1 and CDR2 (germline): DFQATT, SNEGSKA (reference sequence). The CDR3 DNA reads TGCAGTGCTAGCTCGGACAGGCGGAAGTTCTTC. Translating gives CSASSDRRKFF.

This clonotype turned up a few times. This rearrangement joins TRBV11-3 to TRBJ2-1; possible D gene TRBD2, 7 bases. Trimming shortened V by 1 base and J by 6 bases, and 16 bases separated the two germline ends. Looked up from germline, CDR1 is SGHNT and CDR2 is YENEEA. The CDR3 has 16 amino acids. The CDR3 here is CASSLGGGGGSNEQFF. The DNA of the CDR3 is TGTGCCAGCAGCTTAGGAGGGGGGGGCGGGAGCAATGAGCAGTTCTTC.

The V gene is TRBV15, the J gene TRBJ2-3; 7 bases are shared with TRBD2. V shed 1 base and J 2 bases; nucleotides not matched to a gene: 6. The germline V gene encodes CDR1 LNHNV and CDR2 YYDKDF (reference sequence). This CDR3 contains 16 residues. The CDR3 is CATSRGASGNTDTQYF. The CDR3 DNA is TGTGCCACCAGCAGAGGTGCTAGCGGAAACACAGATACGCAGTATTTT.

This clonotype showed up many times. CDR3 in DNA: TGTGCCAGCGCCCACAATGAGCAGTTCTTC. The encoded protein is CASAHNEQFF. The chain uses TRBV7-9 and TRBJ2-1; unclear D gene. CDR3 size: 10 residues. Between the trimmed V and J ends, which lost 8 bases and 5 bases, there was a span of 4 bases. Germline V CDR1 and CDR2: SEHNR, FQNEAQ (reference sequence). Drawing the rest from reference TRBV7-9 and TRBJ2-1, the complete variable domain is DTGVSQNPRHKITKRGQNVTFRCDPISEHNRLYWYRQTLGQGPEFLTYFQNEAQLEKSRLLSDRFSAERPKGSFSTLEIQRTEQGDSAMYLCASAHNEQFFGPGTRLTVL.

This clonotype was observed many times. The J gene is TRBJ1-2, the V gene TRBV5-1, with D unresolved. The CDR3 covers 12 residues. Germline V lookup: CDR1 SGHRS, CDR2 YFSETQ. Trimming removed 4 bases from V and 3 bases from J, with 7 bases in between. For the CDR3, the DNA is TGCGCCAGCAGCCACGGGGACTATGGCTACACCTTC. Its protein is CASSHGDYGYTF.

This chain joins TRBV19 and TRBJ2-3; no reliable D call. From germline, CDR1 is LNHDA and CDR2 SQIVND (reference sequence). V was trimmed by 3 bases and J by 2 bases, leaving 9 bases between them. The CDR3 covers 14 residues. The CDR3 loop reads CASSMGSDTDTQYF. DNA of the CDR3: TGTGCCAGTAGTATGGGCAGTGACACAGATACGCAGTATTTT.

The gene calls are TRBV30 and TRBJ1-4; D unclear. The CDR3 has 13 amino acids. CDR1 is GTSNPN and CDR2 is SVGIG in the germline V gene (reference sequence). V lost 0 bases to trimming and J lost 5 bases, with 7 bases between them. CDR3 region: CAWSVGPNEKLFF. The CDR3 DNA reads as TGTGCCTGGAGTGTGGGTCCGAATGAAAAACTGTTTTTT.

In its sample, this clonotype was seen a few times. This chain links TRBV6-2 or TRBV6-3 with TRBJ2-2; 15 bases are shared with TRBD2. The CDR3 has 20 residues. Germline values: CDR1 MNHEY, CDR2 SVGEGT. Germline trimming cut 0 bases from V and 7 bases from J; bases unmatched to any gene: 12. The CDR3 DNA reads as TGTGCCAGCAGTTACTCAAAGGGACTAGCGGGGGGCCATTACCACGGGGAGCTGTTTTTT. Translated: CASSYSKGLAGGHYHGELFF.

This sequence joins TRBV6-1 and TRBJ2-1; D is perhaps TRBD2 (6 bases). Trimming removed 2 bases from V and 5 bases from J, with 10 bases in between. CDR1 MNHNS and CDR2 SASEGT come from the germline V gene. The CDR3 spans 14 residues. The CDR3 DNA follows: TGTGCCAGCAGTGAAACGGGAGATGACAATGAGCAGTTCTTC. As protein: CASSETGDDNEQFF.

The rearrangement joins TRBV30 to TRBJ2-1; tentative D call: TRBD2 (5 bases). From germline, CDR1 is GTSNPN and CDR2 SVGIG (reference sequence). V lost 5 bases to trimming and J lost 0 bases, with 14 bases between them. CDR3 size: 15 residues. CDR3 DNA sequence: TGTGCCTGGGGGAGTGGAGGCAGCTCCTACAATGAGCAGTTCTTC. Translation gives CAWGSGGSSYNEQFF.

The chain joins TRBV20-1 to TRBJ1-4, with 7 bases identical to TRBD1. Trimming cost V 7 bases and J 7 bases; bases outside gene matches: 9. This CDR3 contains 13 residues. The V gene's germline CDR1 is DFQATT and CDR2 SNEGSKA (reference sequence). The CDR3 DNA follows: TGCAGTGTTAGCAAGACAGGGAGTGAAAAACTGTTTTTT. Its translation is CSVSKTGSEKLFF.

This clonotype was picked up a small number of times. The rearrangement links TRBV15 to TRBJ2-5; D not resolved. V was pared by 0 bases and J by 4 bases, with 15 bases between. The CDR3 runs to 16 residues. In germline, CDR1 is LNHNV, CDR2 YYDKDF (reference sequence). The CDR3 nucleotides are TGTGCCACCAGCAGAGACCTAAAGGGTGGGGTAGAGACCCAGTACTTC. The encoded protein is CATSRDLKGGVETQYF. Variable domain in full (rest from reference TRBV15 and TRBJ2-5): DAMVIQNPRYQVTQFGKPVTLSCSQTLNHNVMYWYQQKSSQAPKLLFHYYDKDFNNEADTPDNFQSRRPNTSFCFLDIRSPGLGDTAMYLCATSRDLKGGVETQYFGPGTRLLVL.

Ten or more counts support this clonotype. The chain is built from TRBV12-3 or TRBV12-4 and TRBJ2-7, with D possibly TRBD1 on 6 matching bases. Between the trimmed V and J ends, which lost 5 bases and 0 bases, there was a span of 14 bases. The length of the CDR3 is 15 residues. CDR3 in amino acids: CASSLEGQASYEQYF. CDR3 bases: TGTGCCAGCAGTCTTGAGGGACAAGCCTCCTACGAGCAGTACTTC.

V and J are TRBV11-2 and TRBJ2-2; 7 bases align to TRBD1. The CDR3 loop spans 14 amino acids. V gave up 4 bases and J gave up 7 bases; unmatched junction bases: 6. CDR1 and CDR2 (germline): SGHAT, FQNNGV. CDR3: CASSSRDRDGELFF. The CDR3 DNA reads as TGTGCCAGCAGCTCCCGGGACAGAGACGGGGAGCTGTTTTTT.

This clonotype was counted between two and nine times. The chain uses TRBV12-3 or TRBV12-4 and TRBJ2-2; tentative D call: TRBD2 (6 bases). The CDR3 contains 13 residues. With 5 bases removed from V and 6 bases from J, the gap between germline ends came to 10 bases. The CDR3 region has the DNA TGTGCCAGCAGTCGGGACTTCCCCGGGGAGCTGTTTTTT. It codes for CASSRDFPGELFF.

The chain links TRBV6-8 to TRBJ2-5; D unresolved. The ends were cut back, 11 bases at V and 6 bases at J, with 4 bases in the middle. The CDR3 consists of 8 residues. Germline-derived CDR1 and CDR2 are MNHGY and SAAAGT. The CDR3 sequence is CAAKTQYF. The CDR3 DNA reads TGTGCCGCCAAGACCCAGTACTTC.

The J gene is TRBJ2-3, the V gene TRBV28; D could derive from TRBD1 or TRBD2 (6 bases each). V was clipped by 7 bases and J by 2 bases, with 16 bases between them. The germline CDR1 and CDR2 sequences are MDHEN and SYDVKM. This CDR3 is 15 amino acids long. CDR3 in amino acids: CASTLTGAPTDTQYF. The CDR3, as DNA: TGTGCCAGCACTCTGACGGGGGCCCCCACAGATACGCAGTATTTT.

This clonotype was observed at least ten times. V usage is TRBV12-3 or TRBV12-4 and J usage is TRBJ1-5; D unresolved. The CDR3 has 13 amino acids. Deletions cut 3 bases from V and 6 bases from J, with 9 bases between. The CDR3 DNA reads as TGTGCCAGCAGTTTTTCGGGTTCTCAGCCCCAGCATTTT. Translated, it gives CASSFSGSQPQHF.

CDR3 in amino acids: CASSPRGGFTSSYNSPLHF. The CDR3 DNA reads TGTGCCAGCTCACCAAGGGGCGGATTTACCAGCTCCTATAATTCACCCCTCCACTTT. The chain links TRBV18 to TRBJ1-6; the D gene is possibly TRBD1 (5 bases). The CDR3 has 19 amino acids. CDR1 KGHSH and CDR2 LQKENI come from the germline V gene. Trimming stripped 2 bases from V and 0 bases from J, with 17 bases between.

Only a few counts were recorded for this clonotype. This rearrangement joins TRBV24-1 to TRBJ1-5, with 7 bases that match TRBD1. The junction had 6 bases not matched to a gene; V was cut back by 4 bases and J by 7 bases. The CDR3 runs to 14 residues. Germline-derived CDR1 and CDR2 are KGHDR and SFDVKD. The CDR3 here is CATSETGIMQPQHF. In DNA, the CDR3 is TGTGCCACCAGTGAGACAGGGATCATGCAGCCCCAGCATTTT.

The V gene is TRBV9, the J gene TRBJ1-1, with 8 bases lining up with TRBD1. With 3 bases clipped from V and 1 base from J, the junction kept 5 bases outside the gene matches. Germline V lookup: CDR1 SGDLS, CDR2 YYNGEE. CDR3 length: 15 residues. The CDR3 reads CASSDQTGANTEAFF. In nucleotides, the CDR3 is TGTGCCAGCAGCGACCAGACAGGGGCGAACACTGAAGCTTTCTTT. Variable domain in full (rest from reference TRBV9 and TRBJ1-1): DSGVTQTPKHLITATGQRVTLRCSPRSGDLSVYWYQQSLDQGLQFLIQYYNGEERAKGNILERFSAQQFPDLHSELNLSSLELGDSALYFCASSDQTGANTEAFFGQGTRLTVV.

The chain recombines TRBV15 with TRBJ2-3, with D possibly being TRBD2 (6 bases). The CDR3 extends over 16 amino acids. Germline assignment: CDR1 LNHNV and CDR2 YYDKDF (reference sequence). Trimming removed 1 base at V and 0 bases at J, with 11 bases between. CDR3 DNA: TGTGCCACCAGCAGAGTCGGAGGGTCTAGCACAGATACGCAGTATTTT. This codes for CATSRVGGSSTDTQYF.

There are a few counts of this clonotype. The chain employs TRBV18 and TRBJ2-5; 7 bases fit TRBD1. V lost 0 bases to trimming and J lost 2 bases; unmatched junction nucleotides: 3. The CDR3 runs 15 residues. CDR1 and CDR2 from the germline V gene are KGHSH and LQKENI. Here the CDR3 DNA reads TGTGCCAGCTCACCACCGGGCAGGGGGCAAGAGACCCAGTACTTC. This sequence encodes CASSPPGRGQETQYF.